This T cell receptor (beta chain) is from a study of T-cell reconstitution after alpha-beta-depleted transplantation in children. For TCRbeta, the library was prepared with unique molecular identifiers. MiXCR, run by TCRdb on the PCR reads, gives a single entry per CDR3 protein. The sample contains approximately 510,000 distinct CDR3 sequences, 15% to 20% of which appear only once. V lost 0 bases and J 0 bases, leaving 6 bases between the germline ends. The CDR3 extends over 15 amino acids. Germline V gives CDR1 LGHDT, CDR2 YNNKEL (reference sequence). Material: PBMCs from the stem cell graft donor, obtained from the stem cell graft. The TCR comes from a human donor who donated a stem cell graft to a child with acute lymphoblastic leukemia. The rearrangement joins TRBV3-1 to TRBJ1-5; D is unresolved. In nucleotides, the CDR3 is TGTGCCAGCAGCCAAGAAAGGTTTAGCAATCAGCCCCAGCATTTT. Translated: CASSQERFSNQPQHF.